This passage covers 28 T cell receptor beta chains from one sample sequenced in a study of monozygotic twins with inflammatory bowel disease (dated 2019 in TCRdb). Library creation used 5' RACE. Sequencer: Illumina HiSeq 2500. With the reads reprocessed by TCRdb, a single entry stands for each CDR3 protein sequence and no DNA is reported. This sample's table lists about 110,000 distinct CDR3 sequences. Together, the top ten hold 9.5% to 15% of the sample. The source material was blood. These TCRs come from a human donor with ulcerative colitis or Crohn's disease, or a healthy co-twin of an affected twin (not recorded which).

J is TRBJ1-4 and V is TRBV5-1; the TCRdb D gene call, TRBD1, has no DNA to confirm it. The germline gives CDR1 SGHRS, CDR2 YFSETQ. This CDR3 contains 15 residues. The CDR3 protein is CASSPGLQGGEKLFF. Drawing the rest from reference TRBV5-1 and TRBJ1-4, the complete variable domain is KAGVTQTPRYLIKTRGQQVTLSCSPISGHRSVSWYQQTPGQGLQFLFEYFSETQRNKGNFPGRFSGRQFSNSRSEMNVSTLELGDSALYLCASSPGLQGGEKLFFGSGTQLSVL.

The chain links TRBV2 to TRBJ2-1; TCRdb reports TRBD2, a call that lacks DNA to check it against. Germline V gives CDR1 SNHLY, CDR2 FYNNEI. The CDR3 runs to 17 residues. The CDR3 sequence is CASSGTSGVSSYNEQFF.

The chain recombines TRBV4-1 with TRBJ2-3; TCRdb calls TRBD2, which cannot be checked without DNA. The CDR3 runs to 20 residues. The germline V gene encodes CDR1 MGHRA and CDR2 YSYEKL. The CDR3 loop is CASSQVMGLGRGGWTDTQYF.

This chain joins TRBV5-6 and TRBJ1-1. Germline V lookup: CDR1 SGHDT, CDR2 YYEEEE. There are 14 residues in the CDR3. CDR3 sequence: CASSLIDMTAEAFF.

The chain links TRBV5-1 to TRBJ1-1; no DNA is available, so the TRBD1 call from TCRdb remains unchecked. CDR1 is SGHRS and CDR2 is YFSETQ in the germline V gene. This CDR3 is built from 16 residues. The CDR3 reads CASSLLQGADGTEAFF.

CDR3 sequence reads: CASSDPGLSYEQYF. J is TRBJ2-7 and V is TRBV28; there is no DNA to check the TCRdb D call of TRBD2. The CDR3 contains 14 residues. Germline CDR1 reads MDHEN; CDR2 reads SYDVKM.

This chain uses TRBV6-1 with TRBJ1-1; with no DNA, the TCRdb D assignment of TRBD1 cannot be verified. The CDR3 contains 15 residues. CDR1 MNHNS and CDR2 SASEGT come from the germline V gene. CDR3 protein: CASSDAGTVNTEAFF.

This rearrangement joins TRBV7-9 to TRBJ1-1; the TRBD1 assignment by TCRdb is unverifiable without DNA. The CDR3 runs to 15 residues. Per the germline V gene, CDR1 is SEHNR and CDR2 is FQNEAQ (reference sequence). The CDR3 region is CASSRRQGMNTEAFF.

The chain's CDR3 is CASSSPTSGGASDTQYF. The chain uses TRBV7-3 and TRBJ2-3; the D gene TCRdb calls, TRBD2, cannot be checked with no DNA. This CDR3 is 17 amino acids long. Germline CDR1 SGHTA, CDR2 FQGTGA.

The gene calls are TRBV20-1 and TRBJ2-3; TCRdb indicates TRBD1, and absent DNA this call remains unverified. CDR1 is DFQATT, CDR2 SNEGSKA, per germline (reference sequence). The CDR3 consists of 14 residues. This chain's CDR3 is CSAPGQGGTDTQYF.

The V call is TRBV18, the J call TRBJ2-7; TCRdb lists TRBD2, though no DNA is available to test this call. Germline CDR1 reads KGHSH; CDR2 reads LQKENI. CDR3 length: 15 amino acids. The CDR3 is CASSPQGLAGAEQYF.

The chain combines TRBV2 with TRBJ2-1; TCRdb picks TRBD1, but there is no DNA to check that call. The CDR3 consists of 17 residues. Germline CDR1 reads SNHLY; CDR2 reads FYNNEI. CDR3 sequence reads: CASTIDRDRVPYNEQFF.

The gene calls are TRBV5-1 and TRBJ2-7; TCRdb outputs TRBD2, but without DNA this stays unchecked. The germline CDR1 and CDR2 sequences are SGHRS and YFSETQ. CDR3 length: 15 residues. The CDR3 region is CASSLDGLSAYEQYF.

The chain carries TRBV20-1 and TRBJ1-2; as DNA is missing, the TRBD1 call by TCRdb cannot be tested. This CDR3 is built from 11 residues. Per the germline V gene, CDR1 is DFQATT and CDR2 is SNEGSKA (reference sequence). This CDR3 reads CSAPGNYGYTF.

CDR3 amino acids: CSVAQREPYEQYF. The J gene is TRBJ2-7, the V gene TRBV29-1. The germline V gene encodes CDR1 SQVTM and CDR2 ANQGSEA. This CDR3 is built from 13 residues.

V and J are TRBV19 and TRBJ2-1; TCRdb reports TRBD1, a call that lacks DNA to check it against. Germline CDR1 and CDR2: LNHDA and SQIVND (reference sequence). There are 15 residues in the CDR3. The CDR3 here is CASNSGTGAFNEQFF.

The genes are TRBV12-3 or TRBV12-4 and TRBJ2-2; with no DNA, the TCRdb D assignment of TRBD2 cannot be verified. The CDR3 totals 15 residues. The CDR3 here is CASSTREGNTGELFF.

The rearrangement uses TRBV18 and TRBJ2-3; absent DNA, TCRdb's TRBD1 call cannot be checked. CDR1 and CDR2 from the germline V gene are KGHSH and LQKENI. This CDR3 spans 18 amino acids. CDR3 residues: CASPRGTKRTILTDTQYF.

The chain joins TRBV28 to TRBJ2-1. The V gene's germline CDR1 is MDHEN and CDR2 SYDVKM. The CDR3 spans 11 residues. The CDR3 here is CASSLWNEQFF. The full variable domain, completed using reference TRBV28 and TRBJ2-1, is DVKVTQSSRYLVKRTGEKVFLECVQDMDHENMFWYRQDPGLGLRLIYFSYDVKMKEKGDIPEGYSVSREKKERFSLILESASTNQTSMYLCASSLWNEQFFGPGTRLTVL.

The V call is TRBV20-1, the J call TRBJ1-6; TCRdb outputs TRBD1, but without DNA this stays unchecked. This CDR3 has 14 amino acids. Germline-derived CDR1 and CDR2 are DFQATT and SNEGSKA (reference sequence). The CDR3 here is CSAFRTGLNSPLHF.

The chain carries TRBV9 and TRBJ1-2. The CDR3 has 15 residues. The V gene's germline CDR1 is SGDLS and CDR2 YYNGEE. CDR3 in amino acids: CASSVDVVPHYGYTF. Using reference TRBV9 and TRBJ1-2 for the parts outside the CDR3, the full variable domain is DSGVTQTPKHLITATGQRVTLRCSPRSGDLSVYWYQQSLDQGLQFLIQYYNGEERAKGNILERFSAQQFPDLHSELNLSSLELGDSALYFCASSVDVVPHYGYTFGSGTRLTVV.

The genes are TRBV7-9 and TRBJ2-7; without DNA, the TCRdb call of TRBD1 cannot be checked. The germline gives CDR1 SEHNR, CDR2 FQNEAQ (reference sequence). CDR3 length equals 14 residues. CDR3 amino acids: CASSYRRGGIEQYF.

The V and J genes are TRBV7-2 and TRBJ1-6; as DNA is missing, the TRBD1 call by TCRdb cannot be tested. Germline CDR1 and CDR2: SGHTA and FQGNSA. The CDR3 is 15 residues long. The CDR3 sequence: CASSTRTGPGSPLHF.

The CDR3 loop is CASSLALGGGPYEQYF. The chain has TRBV7-2 and TRBJ2-7; TCRdb proposes TRBD1, but this gene call is untestable without DNA. Germline lookup yields CDR1 SGHTA and CDR2 FQGNSA. The CDR3 spans 16 residues.

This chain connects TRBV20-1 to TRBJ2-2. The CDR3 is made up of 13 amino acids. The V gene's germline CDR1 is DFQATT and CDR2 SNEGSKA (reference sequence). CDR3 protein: CSAGVRRPGELFF.

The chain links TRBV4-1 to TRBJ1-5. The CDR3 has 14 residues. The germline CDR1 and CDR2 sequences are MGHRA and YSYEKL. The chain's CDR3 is CASSRDQSAQPQHF.

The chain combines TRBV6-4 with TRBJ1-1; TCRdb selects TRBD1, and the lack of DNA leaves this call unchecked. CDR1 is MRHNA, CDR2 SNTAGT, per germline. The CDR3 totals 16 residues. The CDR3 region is CASPPGGGVVNTEAFF.

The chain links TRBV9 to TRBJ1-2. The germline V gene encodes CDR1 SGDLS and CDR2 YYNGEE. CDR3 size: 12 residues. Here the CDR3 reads CASSIGRYGYTF.